Presented here are 7 T cell receptor beta chains from one specimen sequenced in a study of cytomegalovirus exposure and HLA in healthy donors. Use of 60 Vbeta and 13 Jbeta primers characterized the PCR. Sequenced by immunoSEQ multiplex PCR; TCRdb stores in-frame clones only, minus some. The sample carries roughly 130,000 clones, just under 85% recorded once. What was sequenced was PBMCs. The receptors derive from a boy aged 2 to 9 in good health and CMV-seronegative.

CDR3 nucleotides: TGTGCCAGCAGCGTGGCAGGCGACTCCTATAATTCACCCCTCCACTTT. Translating gives CASSVAGDSYNSPLHF. The rearrangement uses TRBV13 and TRBJ1-6; D remains ambiguous. This CDR3 is 16 amino acids long. CDR1 and CDR2 (germline): PRHDT, FYEKMQ (reference sequence). V was cut by 5 bases and J by 0 bases, with 11 bases left in between.

This chain joins TRBV6-6 and TRBJ2-7; weak D call: TRBD1 (5 bases). There are 14 residues in the CDR3. The germline V gene has CDR1 MNHNY and CDR2 SVGAGI (reference sequence). Trimming cost V 8 bases and J 1 base, with 15 bases left between them. CDR3 DNA sequence: TGTGCCAGCGGGGTAGCAGGGCCTTCCTACGAGCAGTACGTC. Encoded protein: CASGVAGPSYEQYV.

The genes are TRBV2 and TRBJ1-1; a weak D match, TRBD1 (5 bases). Germline-derived CDR1 and CDR2 are SNHLY and FYNNEI. The CDR3 extends over 14 amino acids. The germline V and J ends were trimmed by 7 bases and 4 bases, with 16 bases remaining between them. CDR3 sequence reads: CASTRGRGSTEAFF. The CDR3 bases are TGTGCCAGCACCCGAGGGCGGGGGTCCACTGAAGCTTTCTTT.

The chain joins TRBV27 to TRBJ2-4, with TRBD1 identical over 12 bases. The CDR3 spans 15 residues. The V gene's germline CDR1 is MNHEY and CDR2 SMNVEV (reference sequence). J gave up 8 bases and V 5 bases, and 7 bases lay outside the gene matches. The CDR3 region has the DNA TGTGCCAGCAGTCCCCGGGACAGGGGGCAAGACATTCAGTACTTC. Its translation is CASSPRDRGQDIQYF.

CDR3 residues: CASSLGGGVKETQYF. In DNA, the CDR3 is TGTGCCAGCAGCTTGGGCGGGGGGGTTAAAGAGACCCAGTACTTC. V usage is TRBV7-9 and J usage is TRBJ2-5; 9 nucleotides agree with TRBD2. V gave up 3 bases and J gave up 3 bases; unmatched junction bases: 5. Germline loops: CDR1 SEHNR, CDR2 FQNEAQ (reference sequence). The CDR3 runs to 15 residues. Filled out from reference TRBV7-9 and TRBJ2-5, the complete variable domain reads DTGVSQNPRHKITKRGQNVTFRCDPISEHNRLYWYRQTLGQGPEFLTYFQNEAQLEKSRLLSDRFSAERPKGSFSTLEIQRTEQGDSAMYLCASSLGGGVKETQYFGPGTRLLVL.

V is TRBV4-1 and J is TRBJ2-3; 8 bases align to TRBD1. CDR1 is MGHRA, CDR2 YSYEKL, per germline. The CDR3 has 15 amino acids. Trimming removed 3 bases from V and 4 bases from J; junction bases left unmatched: 6. CDR3 loop: CASSQRQGQSDTQYF. The CDR3 DNA sequence: TGCGCCAGCAGCCAGAGACAGGGGCAATCAGATACGCAGTATTTT.

This clone was counted only a few times. The V call is TRBV10-1, the J call TRBJ1-1; D gene unclear. The germline V gene has CDR1 WNHNN and CDR2 SYGVQD (reference sequence). V was pared by 3 bases and J by 10 bases, with 9 bases between. The CDR3 loop spans 11 amino acids. The chain's CDR3 is CASSDLGPAFF. The DNA for the CDR3 is TGCGCCAGCAGTGATCTTGGCCCAGCTTTCTTT.